A selection of T cell receptor beta chains follows, all from one sample in a study of blood T cell repertoires in COVID-19. Sequencing used immunoSEQ multiplex PCR; TCRdb keeps in-frame clones, though not all of them. The table records 250,000 to 400,000 clones, about 85% of them present only once. The sequencing input was PBMCs or T cells enriched from blood (not recorded which). These receptors all stem from a woman between 25 and 40 years old who had been exposed to COVID-19. The conserved cysteine and the conserved F or W are not part of the CDR3 here.

J gene	V gene	CDR3 protein
TRBJ1-2	TRBV5-4	ASSPRTGTNYGYT
TRBJ1-1	TRBV19	ASSIDGGTGGTEAF
TRBJ2-5	TRBV7-3	ASSPGLAGGAQY
TRBJ1-5	TRBV25-1	ASSESGTGDQPQH
TRBJ2-1	TRBV18	ASSRTSGRTGNEQF
TRBJ2-5	TRBV7-3	ASSLGGPQY
TRBJ1-1	TRBV25-1	ASTRTGGEAF
TRBJ1-2	TRBV6-6	ASSHMTGVVDYGYT
TRBJ2-5	TRBV2	ASGRQGGETQY
TRBJ2-1	TRBV4-3	ASSIGQGILNEQF
TRBJ2-1	TRBV2	ASSGRLGTTYNEQF
TRBJ1-5	TRBV28	ASRPYATGSSNQPQH
TRBJ2-5	TRBV28	ATHFEETGFQETQY
TRBJ1-1	TRBV28	ASSPTGEPNTEAF
TRBJ2-7	TRBV6-2/TRBV6-3	ASSQNTWTSGRNEQY